This entry lists 19 T cell receptor beta chains sequenced from one sample in a study of T-cell memory formation after mild COVID-19. Via MiXCR, TCRdb re-called the 5' RACE reads, giving one row per CDR3 protein. The sample carries approximately 410,000 distinct CDR3 sequences, around 22% recorded once. The sample comprised PBMCs or a T cell subset sorted from them (not recorded which). The receptors were sampled from an adult woman who had mild COVID-19 (a few samples of this study predate the infection). Cell type and time point are not known.

This clonotype was counted between two and nine times. J is TRBJ2-7 and V is TRBV10-3; D unclear. The germline V and J ends were trimmed by 4 bases and 0 bases, with 13 bases remaining between them. The CDR3 length is 15 residues. Per germline, CDR1 ENHRY and CDR2 SYGVKD. CDR3 in amino acids: CAISVPGQSSYEQYF. The CDR3 DNA is TGTGCCATCAGTGTCCCGGGCCAGAGCTCCTACGAGCAGTACTTC.

The chain uses TRBV7-2 and TRBJ2-3; D ambiguous. The CDR3 totals 15 residues. Looked up from germline, CDR1 is SGHTA and CDR2 is FQGNSA. Trimming stripped 1 base from V and 2 bases from J, with 10 bases between. CDR3 nucleotide sequence: TGTGCCAGCAGCTTAGGAAGCTCGATCACAGATACGCAGTATTTT. It codes for CASSLGSSITDTQYF.

V is TRBV6-4 and J is TRBJ2-1, with D possibly called TRBD1 or TRBD2 (6 bases each). Per the germline V gene, CDR1 is MRHNA and CDR2 is SNTAGT. The CDR3 runs 15 residues. V was trimmed by 0 bases and J by 4 bases, leaving 10 bases between them. The CDR3 nucleotides read TGTGCCAGCAGTGACTCGGGGGGCGATTACAATGAGCAGTTCTTC. This sequence encodes CASSDSGGDYNEQFF.

This clonotype came up a few times. The rearrangement links TRBV5-1 to TRBJ2-7; D is possibly TRBD1 or TRBD2 (5 bases each). The CDR3 spans 15 residues. The germline gives CDR1 SGHRS, CDR2 YFSETQ. Trimming took off 0 bases at V and 3 bases at J, with 13 bases between the two ends. Written as DNA, the CDR3 is TGCGCCAGCAGCTTGGGAGGGGCCCTAGGCTACGAGCAGTACTTC. Its protein product is CASSLGGALGYEQYF.

The chain couples TRBV7-3 to TRBJ2-3; D is possibly TRBD1 or TRBD2 (5 bases each). The germline CDR1 and CDR2 sequences are SGHTA and FQGTGA. Trimming took off 1 base at V and 7 bases at J, with 12 bases between the two ends. The CDR3 covers 14 residues. The CDR3 here is CASSLNPGTHTQYF. CDR3 coding DNA: TGTGCCAGCAGCTTAAACCCCGGGACCCATACGCAGTATTTT.

In its sample, this clonotype was seen a few times. The V call is TRBV4-1, the J call TRBJ2-2; tentatively, D is TRBD1 or TRBD2 (5 bases each). CDR3 length: 17 amino acids. CDR1 MGHRA and CDR2 YSYEKL come from the germline V gene. V was shortened by 4 bases and J by 4 bases, with 19 bases between the two germline ends. The CDR3 bases are TGCGCCAGCAGCCCCGCTTTTCAGGGAGTGAGCACCGGGGAGCTGTTTTTT. Amino acid sequence: CASSPAFQGVSTGELFF.

The sample holds a few counts of this clonotype. This rearrangement joins TRBV19 to TRBJ2-1; 8 bases align to TRBD1. V lost 7 bases to trimming and J lost 4 bases; unmatched junction nucleotides: 3. Per germline, CDR1 LNHDA and CDR2 SQIVND (reference sequence). The CDR3 extends over 13 amino acids. The CDR3 reads CASIGQGYNEQFF. The CDR3 DNA sequence: TGTGCCAGTATCGGACAGGGTTACAATGAGCAGTTCTTC. Looking up the rest from reference TRBV19 and TRBJ2-1 gives the full variable domain: DGGITQSPKYLFRKEGQNVTLSCEQNLNHDAMYWYRQDPGQGLRLIYYSQIVNDFQKGDIAEGYSVSREKKESFPLTVTSAQKNPTAFYLCASIGQGYNEQFFGPGTRLTVL.

V is TRBV6-5 and J is TRBJ1-1; unclear D gene. This CDR3 contains 15 residues. Trimming left V 0 bases short and J 0 bases short, with 8 bases between. In germline, CDR1 is MNHEY, CDR2 SVGAGI. The CDR3 protein is CASSYSYEMNTEAFF. In DNA form, the CDR3 reads TGTGCCAGCAGTTACTCGTACGAAATGAACACTGAAGCTTTCTTT.

This clonotype has only a few counts. The gene calls are TRBV6-5 and TRBJ2-7; maybe TRBD1 (5 bases). CDR3 length: 14 amino acids. V was trimmed by 5 bases and J by 2 bases, leaving 13 bases between them. Germline V gene lookup returns CDR1 MNHEY and CDR2 SVGAGI. The CDR3 coding sequence is TGTGCCAGCAGTCGAACGCAGGGTGCCTACGAGCAGTACTTC. Its protein product is CASSRTQGAYEQYF.

J is TRBJ2-7 and V is TRBV19; 7 bases fit TRBD1. Germline values: CDR1 LNHDA, CDR2 SQIVND (reference sequence). V shed 6 bases and J 4 bases; nucleotides not matched to a gene: 12. This CDR3 has 15 amino acids. CDR3 region: CASSSATGTEYEQYF. The CDR3 DNA is TGTGCCAGTAGCTCTGCGACAGGGACGGAATACGAGCAGTACTTC.

This clonotype was observed at least ten times. The V gene is TRBV6-5, the J gene TRBJ2-1, with TRBD1 matching 10 bases. Germline lookup yields CDR1 MNHEY and CDR2 SVGAGI. Germline trimming cut 6 bases from V and 8 bases from J; bases unmatched to any gene: 10. The CDR3 length is 15 residues. CDR3 protein: CASSSGQGFSDEQFF. The CDR3 DNA reads TGTGCCAGCAGCTCGGGACAGGGGTTTTCGGATGAGCAGTTCTTC.

The genes are TRBV5-1 and TRBJ2-7; D possibly uses TRBD1 or TRBD2 (5 bases each). The V gene lost 0 bases and the J gene lost 2 bases, with 9 bases spanning the gap. The CDR3 has 14 residues. Germline CDR1 SGHRS, CDR2 YFSETQ. The CDR3 is CASSLGMGPYEQYF. The CDR3 coding sequence is TGCGCCAGCAGCTTGGGGATGGGACCCTACGAGCAGTACTTC.

In regard to this clonotype: Compared with germline, one end of the junction differs, possibly owing to a read error. The J gene is TRBJ1-5, the V gene TRBV12-3 or TRBV12-4; 8 bases agree with TRBD1. The CDR3 spans 14 residues. The CDR3 reads CARSPGQGNQPQHF. CDR3 sequence (DNA): TGTGCCCGCAGTCCGGGACAGGGCAATCAGCCCCAGCATTTT.

Only a few counts were recorded for this clonotype. This chain joins TRBV4-2 and TRBJ2-7; 16 nucleotides align to TRBD2. V lost 3 bases, J lost 7 bases, and 0 bases stayed unmatched. CDR3 length: 14 residues. Germline loops: CDR1 LGHNA, CDR2 YNFKEQ. DNA of the CDR3: TGTGCCAGCAGCCAGGGACTAGCGGGAGGGGAGCAGTACTTC. It codes for CASSQGLAGGEQYF.

Only a few counts were recorded for this clonotype. A read error may produce the germline difference seen at one junction end. This chain links TRBV12-3 or TRBV12-4 with TRBJ1-2, with 7 bases identical to TRBD1. This CDR3 is 13 amino acids long. CDR3 amino acids: CASSFRDSYAYTF. The CDR3 DNA reads TGTGCCAGCAGTTTCCGGGACAGCTATGCCTACACCTTC.

V usage is TRBV24-1 and J usage is TRBJ2-1, with TRBD2 identical over 9 bases. Germline V CDR1 and CDR2: KGHDR, SFDVKD. The CDR3 is 18 amino acids. The ends lost 5 bases at V and 4 bases at J; junction bases unmatched: 14. CDR3 loop: CATSGGVGSGRDYNEQFF. The CDR3 DNA reads TGTGCCACCAGTGGGGGGGTTGGTAGCGGGAGAGATTACAATGAGCAGTTCTTC.

In this sample, this clonotype turned up many times. The V and J genes are TRBV15 and TRBJ2-2; no clear D gene. This CDR3 is 12 amino acids long. Germline lookup yields CDR1 LNHNV and CDR2 YYDKDF (reference sequence). V shed 0 bases and J shed 5 bases, with 1 base lying between them. This chain's CDR3 is CATSRETGELFF. The CDR3 DNA sequence: TGTGCCACCAGCAGAGAGACCGGGGAGCTGTTTTTT.

This clonotype was found once. This chain uses TRBV7-9 with TRBJ1-3; 8 bases map to TRBD1. CDR3 size: 15 residues. J was trimmed by 4 bases and V by 6 bases; bases with no gene match: 8. Germline CDR1 reads SEHNR; CDR2 reads FQNEAQ (reference sequence). The chain's CDR3 is CASRPQGAYGNTIYF. CDR3 sequence (DNA): TGTGCCAGCAGGCCCCAGGGGGCGTACGGAAACACCATATATTTT. Filled out from reference TRBV7-9 and TRBJ1-3, the complete variable domain reads DTGVSQNPRHKITKRGQNVTFRCDPISEHNRLYWYRQTLGQGPEFLTYFQNEAQLEKSRLLSDRFSAERPKGSFSTLEIQRTEQGDSAMYLCASRPQGAYGNTIYFGEGSWLTVV.

This sequence joins TRBV5-1 and TRBJ1-2; 9 bases match TRBD1. This CDR3 contains 15 residues. J gave up 3 bases and V 4 bases, and 7 bases lay outside the gene matches. Per the germline V gene, CDR1 is SGHRS and CDR2 is YFSETQ. The CDR3 coding sequence is TGCGCCAGCAGCAGGACAGGGGATGTGTACTATGGCTACACCTTC. It codes for CASSRTGDVYYGYTF.